This record looks at one T cell receptor beta chain sequence and its context. This sample is drawn from a study of T cell responses to AZD1222 COVID-19 vaccine. V gave up 2 bases and J gave up 4 bases; unmatched junction bases: 12. Germline CDR1 SGHVS, CDR2 FQNEAQ. This CDR3 spans 17 amino acids. TCRdb's copy holds only in-frame clones and misses some; the assay was immunoSEQ multiplex PCR. The sample shows 150,000 to 200,000 clones, 90% of them seen only once. V and J are TRBV7-8 and TRBJ2-3, with TRBD2 identical over 7 bases. The sequencing used peripheral blood, collected 28 days after the second AZD1222 dose. This clonotype was sampled from an adult who received the AZD1222 COVID-19 vaccine. The CDR3 loop is CASSLRTVGGPSDTQYF. The CDR3 DNA sequence: TGTGCCAGCAGCTTAAGAACTGTGGGAGGGCCCTCAGATACGCAGTATTTT. Together with reference TRBV7-8 and TRBJ2-3, the CDR3 gives the full variable domain: GAGVSQSPRYKVAKRGQDVALRCDPISGHVSLFWYQQALGQGPEFLTYFQNEAQLDKSGLPSDRFFAERPEGSVSTLKIQRTQQEDSAVYLCASSLRTVGGPSDTQYFGPGTRLTVL.